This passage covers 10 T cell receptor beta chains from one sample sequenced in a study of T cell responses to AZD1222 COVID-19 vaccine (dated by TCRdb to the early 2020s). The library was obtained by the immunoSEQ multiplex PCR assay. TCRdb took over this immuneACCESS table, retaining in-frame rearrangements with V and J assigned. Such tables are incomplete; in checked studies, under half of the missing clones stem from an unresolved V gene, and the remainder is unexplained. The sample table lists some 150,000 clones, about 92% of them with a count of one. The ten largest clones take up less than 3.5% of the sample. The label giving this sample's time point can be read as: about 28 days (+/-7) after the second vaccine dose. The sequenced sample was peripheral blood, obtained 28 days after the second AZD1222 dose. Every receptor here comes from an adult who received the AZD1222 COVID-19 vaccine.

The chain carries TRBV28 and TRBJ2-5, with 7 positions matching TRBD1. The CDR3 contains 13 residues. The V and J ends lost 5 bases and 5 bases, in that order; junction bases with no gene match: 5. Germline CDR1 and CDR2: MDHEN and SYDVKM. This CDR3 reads CASSRQGWETQYF. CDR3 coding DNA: TGTGCCAGCAGTCGACAGGGTTGGGAGACCCAGTACTTC. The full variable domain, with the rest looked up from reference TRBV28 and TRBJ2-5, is DVKVTQSSRYLVKRTGEKVFLECVQDMDHENMFWYRQDPGLGLRLIYFSYDVKMKEKGDIPEGYSVSREKKERFSLILESASTNQTSMYLCASSRQGWETQYFGPGTRLLVL.

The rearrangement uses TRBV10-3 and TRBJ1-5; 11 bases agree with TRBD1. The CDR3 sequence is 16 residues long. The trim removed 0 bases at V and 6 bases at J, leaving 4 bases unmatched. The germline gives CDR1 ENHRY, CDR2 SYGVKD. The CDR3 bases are TGTGCCATCAGTGAGTCCGGACAGGGGGCGAGTCAGCCCCAGCATTTT. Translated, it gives CAISESGQGASQPQHF.

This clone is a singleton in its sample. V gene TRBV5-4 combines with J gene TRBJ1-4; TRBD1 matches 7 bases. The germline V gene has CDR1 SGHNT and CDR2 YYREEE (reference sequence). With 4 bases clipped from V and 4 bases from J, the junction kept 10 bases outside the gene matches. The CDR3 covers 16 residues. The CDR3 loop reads CASSGKTTGDNEKLFF. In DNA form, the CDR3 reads TGTGCCAGCAGCGGAAAAACAACAGGGGATAATGAAAAACTGTTTTTT.

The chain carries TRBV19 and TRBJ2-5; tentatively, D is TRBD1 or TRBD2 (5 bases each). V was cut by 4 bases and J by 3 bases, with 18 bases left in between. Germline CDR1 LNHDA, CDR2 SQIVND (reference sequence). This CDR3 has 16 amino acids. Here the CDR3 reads CASSRVPGRQEETQYF. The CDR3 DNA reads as TGTGCCAGTAGTAGAGTTCCGGGACGACAAGAAGAGACCCAGTACTTC.

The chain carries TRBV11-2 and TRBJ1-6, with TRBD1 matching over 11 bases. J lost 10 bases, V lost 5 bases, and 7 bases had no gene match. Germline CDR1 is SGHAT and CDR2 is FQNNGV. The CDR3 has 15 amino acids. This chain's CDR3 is CASSPPGTGGSPLHF. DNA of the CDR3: TGTGCCAGCAGCCCGCCCGGGACAGGGGGATCACCCCTCCACTTT.

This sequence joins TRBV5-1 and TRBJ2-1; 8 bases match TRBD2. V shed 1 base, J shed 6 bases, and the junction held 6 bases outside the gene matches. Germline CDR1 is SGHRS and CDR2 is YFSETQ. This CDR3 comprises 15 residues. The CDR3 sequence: CASSLLPGGPNEQFF. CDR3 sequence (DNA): TGCGCCAGCAGCTTGTTGCCGGGAGGGCCCAATGAGCAGTTCTTC.

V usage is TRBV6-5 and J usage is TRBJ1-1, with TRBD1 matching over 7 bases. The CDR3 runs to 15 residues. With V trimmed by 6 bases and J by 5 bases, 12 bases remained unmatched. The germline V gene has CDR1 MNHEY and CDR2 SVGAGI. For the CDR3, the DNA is TGTGCCAGCAGGCTTCCGGGACAGCCAGGGACTGAAGCTTTCTTT. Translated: CASRLPGQPGTEAFF.

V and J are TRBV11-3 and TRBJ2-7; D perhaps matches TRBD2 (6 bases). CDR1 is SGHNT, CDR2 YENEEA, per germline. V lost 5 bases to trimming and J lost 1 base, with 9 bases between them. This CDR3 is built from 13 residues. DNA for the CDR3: TGTGCCAGCAGCACGGGGAGGTCCTACGAGCAGTACTTC. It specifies CASSTGRSYEQYF.

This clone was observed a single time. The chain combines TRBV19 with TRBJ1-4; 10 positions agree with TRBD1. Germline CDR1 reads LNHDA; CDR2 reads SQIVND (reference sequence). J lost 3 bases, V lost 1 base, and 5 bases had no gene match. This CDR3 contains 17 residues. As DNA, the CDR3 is TGTGCCAGTAGTATAGTCCCAGGACAGGGGGCTAATGAAAAACTGTTTTTT. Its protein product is CASSIVPGQGANEKLFF.

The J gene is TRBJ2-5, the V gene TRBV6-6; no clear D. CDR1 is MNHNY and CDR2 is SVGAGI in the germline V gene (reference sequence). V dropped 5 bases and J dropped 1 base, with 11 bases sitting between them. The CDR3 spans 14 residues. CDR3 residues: CASSPHRFQETQYF. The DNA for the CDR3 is TGTGCCAGCAGTCCGCACAGATTCCAAGAGACCCAGTACTTC.